The present T cell receptor beta chain was sequenced within a study of Ad26.COV2.S vaccination and SARS-CoV-2 variants. Across the study: Into the muscle, Ad26.COV2.S was dosed once or twice, 56 days apart. Findings of the study overall: Breadth of non-spike TCRs did not differ between vaccinees and placebo recipients.

With respect to this clone: Its target is unknown.

This table comes from immunoSEQ multiplex PCR, and its TCRdb copy is limited to in-frame clones, with some not included. The table records approximately 500,000 clones, roughly nine tenths of them present only once. Treatment in this sample: about 20 received Ad26.COV2.S at low or high dose, single or two shots; five or six received placebo; per-sample allocation not given. Specimens were obtained on day 63 following the first vaccine or placebo injection. The germline CDR1 and CDR2 sequences are ENHRY and SYGVKD. Trimming removed 4 bases at V and 4 bases at J, with 17 bases between. This CDR3 is 16 amino acids long.

The genes are TRBV10-3 and TRBJ1-3; perhaps TRBD1 as D (5 bases). The receptor's source is a person between 18 and 60 years old who received the Ad26.COV2.S COVID-19 vaccine or a placebo. The sequenced sample was peripheral blood, obtained in a trial of Ad26.COV2.S vaccine versus placebo. The CDR3 sequence is CAISAGPPGAGNTIYF. The CDR3 region has the DNA TGTGCCATCAGTGCAGGACCCCCCGGGGCGGGAAACACCATATATTTT.